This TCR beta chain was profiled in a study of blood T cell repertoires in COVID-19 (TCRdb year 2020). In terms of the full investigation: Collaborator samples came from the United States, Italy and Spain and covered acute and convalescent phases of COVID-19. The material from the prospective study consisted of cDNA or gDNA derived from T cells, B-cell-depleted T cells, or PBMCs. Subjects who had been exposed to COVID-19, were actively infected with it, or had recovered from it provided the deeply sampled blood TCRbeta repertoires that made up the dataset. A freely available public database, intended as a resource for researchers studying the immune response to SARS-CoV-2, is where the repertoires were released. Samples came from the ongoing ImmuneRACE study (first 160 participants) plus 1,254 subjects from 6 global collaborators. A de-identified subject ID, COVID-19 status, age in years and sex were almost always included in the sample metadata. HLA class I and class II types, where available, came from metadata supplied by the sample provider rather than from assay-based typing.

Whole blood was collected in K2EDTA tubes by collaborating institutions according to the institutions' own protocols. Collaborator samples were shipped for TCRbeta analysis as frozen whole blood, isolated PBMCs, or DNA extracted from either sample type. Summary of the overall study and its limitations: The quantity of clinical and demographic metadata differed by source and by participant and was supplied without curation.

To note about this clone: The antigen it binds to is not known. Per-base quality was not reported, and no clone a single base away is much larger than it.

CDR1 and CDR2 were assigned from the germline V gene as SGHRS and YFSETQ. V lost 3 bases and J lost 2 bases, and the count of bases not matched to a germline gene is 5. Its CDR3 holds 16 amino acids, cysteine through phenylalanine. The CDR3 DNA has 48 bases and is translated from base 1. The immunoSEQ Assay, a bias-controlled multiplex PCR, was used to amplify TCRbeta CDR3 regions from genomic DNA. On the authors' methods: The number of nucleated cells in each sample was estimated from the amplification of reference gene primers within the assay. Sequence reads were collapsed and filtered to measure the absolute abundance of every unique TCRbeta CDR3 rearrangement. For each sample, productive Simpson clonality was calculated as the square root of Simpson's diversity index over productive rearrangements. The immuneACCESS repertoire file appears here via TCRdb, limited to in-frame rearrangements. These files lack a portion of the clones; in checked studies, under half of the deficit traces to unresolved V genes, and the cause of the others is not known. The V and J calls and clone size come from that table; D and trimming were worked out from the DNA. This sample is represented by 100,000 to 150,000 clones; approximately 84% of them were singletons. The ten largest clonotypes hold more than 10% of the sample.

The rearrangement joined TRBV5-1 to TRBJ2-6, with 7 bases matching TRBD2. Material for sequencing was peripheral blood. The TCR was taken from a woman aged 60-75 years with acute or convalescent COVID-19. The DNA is TGCGCCAGCAGCTCCGGCGGGGGAACTGGGGCCAACGTCCTGACTTTC. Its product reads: CASSSGGGTGANVLTF.